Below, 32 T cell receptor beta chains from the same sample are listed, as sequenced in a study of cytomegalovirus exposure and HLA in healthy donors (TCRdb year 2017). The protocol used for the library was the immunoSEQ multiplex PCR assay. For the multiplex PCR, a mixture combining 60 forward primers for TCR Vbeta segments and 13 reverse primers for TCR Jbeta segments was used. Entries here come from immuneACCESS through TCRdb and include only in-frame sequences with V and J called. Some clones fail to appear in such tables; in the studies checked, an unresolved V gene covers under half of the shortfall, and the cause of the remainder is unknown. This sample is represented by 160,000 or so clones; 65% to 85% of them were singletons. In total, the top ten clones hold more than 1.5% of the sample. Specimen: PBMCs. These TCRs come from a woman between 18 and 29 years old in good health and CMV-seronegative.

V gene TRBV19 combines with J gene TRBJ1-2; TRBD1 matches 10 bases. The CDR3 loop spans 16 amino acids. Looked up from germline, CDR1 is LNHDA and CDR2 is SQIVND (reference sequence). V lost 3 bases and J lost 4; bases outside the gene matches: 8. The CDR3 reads CASSIVQTGGFYGYTF. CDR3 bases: TGTGCCAGTAGTATCGTCCAGACAGGGGGCTTCTATGGCTACACCTTC.

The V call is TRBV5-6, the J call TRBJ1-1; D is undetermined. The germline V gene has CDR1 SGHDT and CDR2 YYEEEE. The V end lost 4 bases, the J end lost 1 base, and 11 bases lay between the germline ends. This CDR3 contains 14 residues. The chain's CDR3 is CASSPGLENTEAFF. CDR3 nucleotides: TGTGCCAGCAGCCCAGGACTCGAGAACACTGAAGCTTTCTTT.

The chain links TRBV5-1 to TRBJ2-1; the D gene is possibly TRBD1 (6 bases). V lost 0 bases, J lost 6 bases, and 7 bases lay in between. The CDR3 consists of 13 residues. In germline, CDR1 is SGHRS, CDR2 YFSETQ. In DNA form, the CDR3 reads TGCGCCAGCAGCTTGGCAGGGGTCAATGAGCAGTTCTTC. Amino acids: CASSLAGVNEQFF.

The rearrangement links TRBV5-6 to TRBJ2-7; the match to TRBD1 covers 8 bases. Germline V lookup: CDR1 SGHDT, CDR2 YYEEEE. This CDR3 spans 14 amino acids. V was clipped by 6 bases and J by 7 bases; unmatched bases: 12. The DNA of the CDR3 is TGTGCCAGCAACCACAGGGACAGGCCGAGGGAGCAGTACTTC. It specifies CASNHRDRPREQYF.

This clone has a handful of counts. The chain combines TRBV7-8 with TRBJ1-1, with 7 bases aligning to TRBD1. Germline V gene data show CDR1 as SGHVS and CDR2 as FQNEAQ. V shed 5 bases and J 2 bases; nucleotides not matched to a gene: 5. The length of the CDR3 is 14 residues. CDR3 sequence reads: CASSPGTANTEAFF. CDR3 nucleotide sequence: TGTGCCAGCAGCCCTGGGACAGCTAACACTGAAGCTTTCTTT.

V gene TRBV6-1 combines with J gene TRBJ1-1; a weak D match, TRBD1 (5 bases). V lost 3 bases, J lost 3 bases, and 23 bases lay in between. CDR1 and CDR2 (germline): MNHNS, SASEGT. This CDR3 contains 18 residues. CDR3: CASSDYQHYLGGDTEAFF. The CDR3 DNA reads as TGTGCCAGCAGTGATTATCAACATTATCTCGGGGGAGACACTGAAGCTTTCTTT.

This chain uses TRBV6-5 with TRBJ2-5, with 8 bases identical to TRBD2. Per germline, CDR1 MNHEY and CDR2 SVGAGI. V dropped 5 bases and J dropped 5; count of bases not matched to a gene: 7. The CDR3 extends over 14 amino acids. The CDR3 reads CASSGWTSRETQYF. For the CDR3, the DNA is TGTGCCAGCAGTGGCTGGACTAGCAGGGAGACCCAGTACTTC.

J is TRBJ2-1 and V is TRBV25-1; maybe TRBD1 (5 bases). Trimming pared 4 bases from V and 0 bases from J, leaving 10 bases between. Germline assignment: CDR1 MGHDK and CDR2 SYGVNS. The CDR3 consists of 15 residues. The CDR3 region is CASSAKGPSYNEQFF. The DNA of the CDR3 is TGTGCCAGCAGTGCCAAGGGGCCCTCCTACAATGAGCAGTTCTTC.

The DNA for the CDR3 is TGTGCCATCAGTGGAACAGGAAATGAAGCTTTCTTT. Translated: CAISGTGNEAFF. The V gene is TRBV10-3, the J gene TRBJ1-1; possible D gene TRBD1, 5 bases. The CDR3 runs to 12 residues. The germline gives CDR1 ENHRY, CDR2 SYGVKD. The germline V and J ends were trimmed by 4 bases and 7 bases, with 10 bases remaining between them.

The CDR3 here is CATNTPEGQPQHF. CDR3 coding DNA: TGTGCCACCAACACCCCTGAGGGTCAGCCCCAGCATTTT. J is TRBJ1-5 and V is TRBV15; D is unresolved. V lost 7 bases to trimming and J lost 6 bases, with 13 bases between them. CDR1 is LNHNV, CDR2 YYDKDF, per germline (reference sequence). The CDR3 runs 13 residues.

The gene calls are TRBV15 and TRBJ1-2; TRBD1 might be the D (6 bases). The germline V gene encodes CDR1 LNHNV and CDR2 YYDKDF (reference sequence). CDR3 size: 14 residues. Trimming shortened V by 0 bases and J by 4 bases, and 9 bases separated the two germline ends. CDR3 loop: CATSRDTGSYGYTF. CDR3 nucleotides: TGTGCCACCAGCAGAGACACAGGGAGCTATGGCTACACCTTC. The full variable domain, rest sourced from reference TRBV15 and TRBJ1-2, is DAMVIQNPRYQVTQFGKPVTLSCSQTLNHNVMYWYQQKSSQAPKLLFHYYDKDFNNEADTPDNFQSRRPNTSFCFLDIRSPGLGDTAMYLCATSRDTGSYGYTFGSGTRLTVV.

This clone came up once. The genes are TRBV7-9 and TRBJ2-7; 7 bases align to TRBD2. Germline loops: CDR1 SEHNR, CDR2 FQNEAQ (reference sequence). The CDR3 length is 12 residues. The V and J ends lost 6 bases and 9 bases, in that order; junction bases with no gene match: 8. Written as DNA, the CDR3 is TGTGCCAGCAGTTCAACCATAGCGGGGCAGTACTTC. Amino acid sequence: CASSSTIAGQYF.

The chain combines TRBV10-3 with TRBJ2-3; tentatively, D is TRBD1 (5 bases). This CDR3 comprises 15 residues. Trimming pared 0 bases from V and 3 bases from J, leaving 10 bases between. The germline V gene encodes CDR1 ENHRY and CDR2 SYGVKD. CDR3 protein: CAISESQGRTDTQYF. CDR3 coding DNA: TGTGCCATCAGTGAGTCGCAGGGTAGAACAGATACGCAGTATTTT.

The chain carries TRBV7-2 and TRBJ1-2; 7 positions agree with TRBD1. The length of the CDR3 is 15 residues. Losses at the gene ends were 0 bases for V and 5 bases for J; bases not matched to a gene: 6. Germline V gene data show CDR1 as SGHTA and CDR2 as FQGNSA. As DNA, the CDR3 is TGTGCCAGCAGCTTAGCAGGGGGCGCAGCGTATGGCTACACCTTC. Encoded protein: CASSLAGGAAYGYTF.

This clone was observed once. The CDR3 spells CASSLEALRGYTF. DNA for the CDR3: TGTGCCAGCAGCTTGGAGGCTCTGAGGGGCTACACCTTC. V is TRBV5-5 and J is TRBJ1-2; no reliable D call. The CDR3 runs to 13 residues. Germline lookup yields CDR1 SGHKS and CDR2 YYEKEE (reference sequence). Trimming shortened V by 0 bases and J by 8 bases, and 11 bases separated the two germline ends.

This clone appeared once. In nucleotides, the CDR3 is TGTGCCAGTAGTATTAAGGGGCTGGGTCAGCCCCAGCATTTT. Translated: CASSIKGLGQPQHF. This chain joins TRBV19 and TRBJ1-5, with D possibly matching TRBD1 (5 bases). The ends were cut back, 3 bases at V and 6 bases at J, with 12 bases in the middle. Germline lookup yields CDR1 LNHDA and CDR2 SQIVND (reference sequence). This CDR3 comprises 14 residues.

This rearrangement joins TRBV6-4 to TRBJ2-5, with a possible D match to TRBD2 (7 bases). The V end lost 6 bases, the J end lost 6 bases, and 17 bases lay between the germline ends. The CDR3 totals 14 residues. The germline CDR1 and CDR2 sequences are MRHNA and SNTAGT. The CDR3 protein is CASRAGQGPKTQYF. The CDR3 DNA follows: TGTGCCAGCAGAGCGGGGCAGGGGCCTAAGACCCAGTACTTC.

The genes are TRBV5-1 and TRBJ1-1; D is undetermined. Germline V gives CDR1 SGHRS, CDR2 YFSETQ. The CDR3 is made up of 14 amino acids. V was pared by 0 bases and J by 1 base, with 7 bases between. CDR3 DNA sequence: TGCGCCAGCAGCTTGGAACAGTCGAACACTGAAGCTTTCTTT. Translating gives CASSLEQSNTEAFF. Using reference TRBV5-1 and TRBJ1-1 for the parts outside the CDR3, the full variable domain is KAGVTQTPRYLIKTRGQQVTLSCSPISGHRSVSWYQQTPGQGLQFLFEYFSETQRNKGNFPGRFSGRQFSNSRSEMNVSTLELGDSALYLCASSLEQSNTEAFFGQGTRLTVV.

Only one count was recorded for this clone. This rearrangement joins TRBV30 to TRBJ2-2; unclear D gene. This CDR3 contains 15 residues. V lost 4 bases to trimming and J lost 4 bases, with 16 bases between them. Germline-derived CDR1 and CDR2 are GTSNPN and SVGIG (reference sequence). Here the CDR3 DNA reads TGTGCCTGGATTCCTGTCAGTGGGCTCACCGGGGAGCTGTTTTTT. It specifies CAWIPVSGLTGELFF.

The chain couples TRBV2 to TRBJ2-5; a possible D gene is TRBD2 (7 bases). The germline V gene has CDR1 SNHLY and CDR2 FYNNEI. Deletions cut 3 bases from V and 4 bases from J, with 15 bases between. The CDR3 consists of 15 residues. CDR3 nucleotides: TGTGCCAGCAGTGAGGAGGGGGGGCGGTCAGAGACCCAGTACTTC. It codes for CASSEEGGRSETQYF.

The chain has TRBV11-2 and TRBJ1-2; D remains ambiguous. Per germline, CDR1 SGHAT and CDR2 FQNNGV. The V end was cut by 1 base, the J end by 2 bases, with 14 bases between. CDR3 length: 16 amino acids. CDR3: CASSLGSVGANYGYTF. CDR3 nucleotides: TGTGCCAGCAGCTTAGGGTCTGTGGGCGCCAACTATGGCTACACCTTC.

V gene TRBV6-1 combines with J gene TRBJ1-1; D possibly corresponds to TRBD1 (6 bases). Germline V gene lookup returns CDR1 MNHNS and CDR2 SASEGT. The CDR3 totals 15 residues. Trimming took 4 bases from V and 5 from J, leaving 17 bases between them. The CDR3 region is CASSVRGNGRTEAFF. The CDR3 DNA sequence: TGTGCCAGCAGTGTCAGGGGAAATGGGAGAACTGAAGCTTTCTTT.

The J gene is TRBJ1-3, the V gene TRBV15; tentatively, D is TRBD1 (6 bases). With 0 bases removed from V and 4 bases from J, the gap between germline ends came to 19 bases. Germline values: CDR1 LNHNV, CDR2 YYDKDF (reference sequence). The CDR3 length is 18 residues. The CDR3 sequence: CATSRDLGQPSGGNTIYF. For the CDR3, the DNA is TGTGCCACCAGCAGAGATTTGGGACAACCTTCGGGGGGAAACACCATATATTTT.

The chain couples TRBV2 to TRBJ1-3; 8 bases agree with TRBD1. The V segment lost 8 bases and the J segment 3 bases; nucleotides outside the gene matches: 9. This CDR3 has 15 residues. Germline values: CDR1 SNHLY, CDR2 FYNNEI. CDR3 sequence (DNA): TGTGCCAGCGGGAGGACAGGGCTGGTTGGAAACACCATATATTTT. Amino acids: CASGRTGLVGNTIYF. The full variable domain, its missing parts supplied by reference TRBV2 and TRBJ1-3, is EPEVTQTPSHQVTQMGQEVILRCVPISNHLYFYWYRQILGQKVEFLVSFYNNEISEKSEIFDDQFSVERPDGSNFTLKIRSTKLEDSAMYFCASGRTGLVGNTIYFGEGSWLTVV.

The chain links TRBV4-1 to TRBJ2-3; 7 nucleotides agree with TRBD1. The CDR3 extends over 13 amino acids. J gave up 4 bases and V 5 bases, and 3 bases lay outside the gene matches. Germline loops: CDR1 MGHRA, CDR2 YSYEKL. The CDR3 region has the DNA TGCGCCAGCAGCGCAACAGGGGCAGATACGCAGTATTTT. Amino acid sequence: CASSATGADTQYF.

The CDR3 region is CASSFPGNTEAFF. CDR3 coding DNA: TGTGCCAGCAGTTTCCCGGGGAACACTGAAGCTTTCTTT. The chain has TRBV28 and TRBJ1-1; D not resolved. Germline V gene sequence: CDR1 MDHEN, CDR2 SYDVKM. The CDR3 spans 13 residues. Trimming took off 3 bases at V and 1 base at J, with 6 bases between the two ends.

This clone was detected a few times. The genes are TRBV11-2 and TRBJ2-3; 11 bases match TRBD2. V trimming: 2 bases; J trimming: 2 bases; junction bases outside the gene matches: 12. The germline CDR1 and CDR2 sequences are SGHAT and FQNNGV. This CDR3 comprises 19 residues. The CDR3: CASSLRALAGALFTDTQYF. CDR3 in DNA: TGTGCCAGCAGCTTAAGGGCACTAGCGGGAGCGCTATTCACAGATACGCAGTATTTT. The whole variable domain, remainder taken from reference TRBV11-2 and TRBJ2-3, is EAGVAQSPRYKIIEKRQSVAFWCNPISGHATLYWYQQILGQGPKLLIQFQNNGVVDDSQLPKDRFSAERLKGVDSTLKIQPAKLEDSAVYLCASSLRALAGALFTDTQYFGPGTRLTVL.

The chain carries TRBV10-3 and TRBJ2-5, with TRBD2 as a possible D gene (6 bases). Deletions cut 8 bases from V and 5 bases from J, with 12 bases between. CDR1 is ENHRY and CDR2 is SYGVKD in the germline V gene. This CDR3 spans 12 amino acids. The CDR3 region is CAISQEGETQYF. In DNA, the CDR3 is TGTGCCATCTCCCAGGAGGGGGAGACCCAGTACTTC.

This CDR3 reads CASSSPDRVNSPLHF. In DNA form, the CDR3 reads TGTGCCAGCAGTTCCCCGGACAGGGTCAATTCACCCCTCCACTTT. The V gene is TRBV28, the J gene TRBJ1-6, with 8 bases matching TRBD1. The CDR3 is 15 amino acids. The V segment lost 4 bases and the J segment 7 bases; nucleotides outside the gene matches: 6. Per the germline V gene, CDR1 is MDHEN and CDR2 is SYDVKM.

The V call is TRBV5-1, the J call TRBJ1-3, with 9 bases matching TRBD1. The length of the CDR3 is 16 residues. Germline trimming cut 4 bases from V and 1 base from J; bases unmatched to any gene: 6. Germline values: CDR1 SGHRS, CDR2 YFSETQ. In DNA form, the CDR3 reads TGCGCCAGCAGCAGTGGGGACAGGGTTTCTGGAAACACCATATATTTT. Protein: CASSSGDRVSGNTIYF.

The CDR3 nucleotides are TGTGCCAGCAGCCCCGGGGACAGGGGGATTTTAGGCAAAAACATTCAGTACTTC. Encoded protein: CASSPGDRGILGKNIQYF. The genes are TRBV7-9 and TRBJ2-4; TRBD1 matches 11 bases. V was pared by 5 bases and J by 3 bases, with 12 bases of the junction left unmatched. The CDR3 length is 18 residues. Germline V gene lookup returns CDR1 SEHNR and CDR2 FQNEAQ (reference sequence).

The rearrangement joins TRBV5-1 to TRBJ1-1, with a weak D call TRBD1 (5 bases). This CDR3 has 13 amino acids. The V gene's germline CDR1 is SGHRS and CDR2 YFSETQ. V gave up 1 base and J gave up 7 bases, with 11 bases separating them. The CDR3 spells CASSLSGIDEAFF. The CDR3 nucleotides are TGCGCCAGCAGCTTGTCAGGGATCGATGAAGCTTTCTTT.